The clone carrying this T cell receptor (beta chain) was found many times. This specimen comes from a study of patients and donors after allogeneic stem cell transplantation. Trimming removed 8 bases from V and 8 bases from J, with 12 bases in between. CDR3 size: 11 residues. TCRdb ran MiXCR on the RT-PCR reads and lists one entry per CDR3 protein. The sample consists of about a million distinct CDR3 sequences, 15% to 20% of them appearing once. The source is a human donor who was either an allogeneic HSCT recipient or a stem cell or donor lymphocyte infusion donor (not recorded which). It is not recorded whose cells these are; they may come from a transplant donor. V gene TRBV12-3 or TRBV12-4 combines with J gene TRBJ1-1; D is undetermined. The sample was blood, either unsorted or a sorted T cell fraction (not recorded which). As DNA, the CDR3 is TGTGCCAGCTCCCCTTCTGGGGAAGCTTTCTTT. This translates into CASSPSGEAFF.